The rows below give T cell receptor beta chains drawn from one sample of a study of cytomegalovirus exposure and HLA in healthy donors. Libraries were prepared by immunoSEQ multiplex PCR; TCRdb keeps only in-frame clonotypes and omits some of them. The table lists over 70,000 clones, over 60% of them singletons. Source material: PBMCs. These receptors came from a woman aged 50 to 60 in good health and CMV-seropositive. Each CDR3 is given with its conserved first and last residue. D genes are given only for firm matches. Clone size, where shown, is once, few, many, or a class for clones that have expanded.

clone size: -
J gene: TRBJ1-1
D gene: -
V gene: TRBV30
CDR3 DNA: TGTGCCTGGAGTGTGGGGGGGGCGGGAACTGAAGCTTTCTTT
CDR3 protein: CAWSVGGAGTEAFF

clone size: -
J gene: TRBJ1-3
D gene: -
V gene: TRBV5-1
CDR3 DNA: TGCGCCAGCAGCCCCGAAACCGGGAAAATCTCTGGAAACACCATATATTTT
CDR3 protein: CASSPETGKISGNTIYF

clone size: few
J gene: TRBJ2-1
D gene: -
V gene: TRBV7-8
CDR3 DNA: TGTGCCAGCACGAGGAGGGTTGGCAATGAGCAGTTCTTC
CDR3 protein: CASTRRVGNEQFF

clone size: once
J gene: TRBJ2-7
D gene: TRBD1
V gene: TRBV19
CDR3 DNA: TGTGCCAGTAGTACCCGGGACAGAGCCTACGAGCAGTACTTC
CDR3 protein: CASSTRDRAYEQYF

clone size: -
J gene: TRBJ2-7
D gene: -
V gene: TRBV2
CDR3 DNA: TGTGCCAGCAGTGAAGTAGGGGGTAGCTCTGTGAGCTACGAGCAGTACTTC
CDR3 protein: CASSEVGGSSVSYEQYF

clone size: -
J gene: TRBJ2-1
D gene: TRBD2
V gene: TRBV2
CDR3 DNA: TGTGCCAGCGGGGGGGGTAGCGGGGGGATTTACAATGAGCAGTTCTTC
CDR3 protein: CASGGGSGGIYNEQFF

clone size: few
J gene: TRBJ2-3
D gene: TRBD2
V gene: TRBV5-6
CDR3 DNA: TGTGCCAGCATGTGGAGCGGGGGTGGAGATACGCAGTATTTT
CDR3 protein: CASMWSGGGDTQYF

clone size: -
J gene: TRBJ2-1
D gene: TRBD2
V gene: TRBV2
CDR3 DNA: TGTGCCAGCAGTGCGGGGGGGCCCTACAATGAGCAGTTCTTC
CDR3 protein: CASSAGGPYNEQFF

clone size: few
J gene: TRBJ2-1
D gene: -
V gene: TRBV10-2
CDR3 DNA: TGCGCCAGCAGTGAACCGCGAAAGTCATACAATGAGCAGTTCTTC
CDR3 protein: CASSEPRKSYNEQFF

clone size: -
J gene: TRBJ2-1
D gene: -
V gene: TRBV7-2
CDR3 DNA: TGTGCCAGCAGCTTAGGACTGAGTATGGGTGAGCAGTTCTTC
CDR3 protein: CASSLGLSMGEQFF

clone size: -
J gene: TRBJ2-5
D gene: -
V gene: TRBV6-1
CDR3 DNA: TGTGCCAGCAGTACCGGGGGCCAAGAGACCCAGTACTTC
CDR3 protein: CASSTGGQETQYF

clone size: -
J gene: TRBJ1-3
D gene: -
V gene: TRBV6-1
CDR3 DNA: TGTGCCAGCAGTCGGTTGGAGGGAAACACCATATATTTT
CDR3 protein: CASSRLEGNTIYF

clone size: -
J gene: TRBJ1-2
D gene: TRBD1
V gene: TRBV11-2
CDR3 DNA: TGTGCCAGCAGCCCGGGGGACAGTGGGGGCTACACCTTC
CDR3 protein: CASSPGDSGGYTF

clone size: -
J gene: TRBJ2-6
D gene: TRBD2
V gene: TRBV29-1
CDR3 DNA: TGCAGCGTTGAAGATTACGGGGGGTACGGGGCCAACGTCCTGACTTTC
CDR3 protein: CSVEDYGGYGANVLTF

clone size: few
J gene: TRBJ2-5
D gene: TRBD2
V gene: TRBV9
CDR3 DNA: TGTGCCAGCAGCGTAGGACTAGCTTGGGAGACCCAGTACTTC
CDR3 protein: CASSVGLAWETQYF

clone size: -
J gene: TRBJ1-5
D gene: -
V gene: TRBV18
CDR3 DNA: TGTGCCAGCTCACCGGTTGGGGAGGCTCAGCCCCAGCATTTT
CDR3 protein: CASSPVGEAQPQHF

clone size: -
J gene: TRBJ2-1
D gene: TRBD2
V gene: TRBV19
CDR3 DNA: TGTGCCAGTAGCTCCTCCGGGACTAGCGGGTACAATGAGCAGTTCTTC
CDR3 protein: CASSSSGTSGYNEQFF

clone size: few
J gene: TRBJ2-1
D gene: TRBD2
V gene: TRBV6-1
CDR3 DNA: TGTGCCAGCAGTGAAACGCGGGGGTGGCAGTTCTTC
CDR3 protein: CASSETRGWQFF

clone size: few
J gene: TRBJ2-7
D gene: TRBD1
V gene: TRBV28
CDR3 DNA: TGTGCCAGCAGCTGGACAGGGTACTACGAGCAGTACTTC
CDR3 protein: CASSWTGYYEQYF

clone size: -
J gene: TRBJ2-1
D gene: -
V gene: TRBV19
CDR3 DNA: TGTGCCAGTAGTGCCCCAGGGGGACTTTACAATGAGCAGTTCTTC
CDR3 protein: CASSAPGGLYNEQFF

clone size: -
J gene: TRBJ1-1
D gene: TRBD1
V gene: TRBV28
CDR3 DNA: TGTGCCAGCAGCGGGGGACAGGGTTATAACACTGAAGCTTTCTTT
CDR3 protein: CASSGGQGYNTEAFF

clone size: -
J gene: TRBJ2-7
D gene: -
V gene: TRBV2
CDR3 DNA: TGTGCCAGCAGTGAAAGGGACACCTACGAGCAGTACTTC
CDR3 protein: CASSERDTYEQYF

clone size: -
J gene: TRBJ2-2
D gene: TRBD1
V gene: TRBV19
CDR3 DNA: TGTGCCAGTAGCTTCCCGGGACAGTACACCGGGGAGCTGTTTTTT
CDR3 protein: CASSFPGQYTGELFF

clone size: once
J gene: TRBJ2-5
D gene: TRBD2
V gene: TRBV9
CDR3 DNA: TGTGCCAGCAGCGCGGTTGCGGGAGCGGGGGGTGGGGAGACCCAGTACTTC
CDR3 protein: CASSAVAGAGGGETQYF

clone size: few
J gene: TRBJ1-4
D gene: TRBD1
V gene: TRBV28
CDR3 DNA: TGTGCCAGCAGCCGACAGGGGGCTTTGCCTAATGAAAAACTGTTTTTT
CDR3 protein: CASSRQGALPNEKLFF

clone size: -
J gene: TRBJ1-1
D gene: -
V gene: TRBV2
CDR3 DNA: TGTGCCAGCAGATTAGGGGTTGAGACTGAAGCTTTCTTT
CDR3 protein: CASRLGVETEAFF

clone size: -
J gene: TRBJ1-5
D gene: TRBD1
V gene: TRBV19
CDR3 DNA: TGTGCCAGTAGTTTGACAGGGACCCGCAATCAGCCCCAGCATTTT
CDR3 protein: CASSLTGTRNQPQHF

clone size: few
J gene: TRBJ1-2
D gene: -
V gene: TRBV14
CDR3 DNA: TGTGCCAGCAGCCAAGATTGGGCGGGTGGTGGCTACACCTTC
CDR3 protein: CASSQDWAGGGYTF

clone size: -
J gene: TRBJ2-2
D gene: -
V gene: TRBV30
CDR3 DNA: TGTGCCTGGAGTCGGGGTCAGAAGATCACCGGGGAGCTGTTTTTT
CDR3 protein: CAWSRGQKITGELFF

clone size: -
J gene: TRBJ2-3
D gene: -
V gene: TRBV29-1
CDR3 DNA: TGCAGCGTACTGGGACTCCTGGGGGATACGCAGTATTTT
CDR3 protein: CSVLGLLGDTQYF

clone size: -
J gene: TRBJ1-1
D gene: TRBD1
V gene: TRBV5-1
CDR3 DNA: TGCGCCAGCAGCCCGACGACAGGGGCAGAGGGGCAGGACACTGAAGCTTTCTTT
CDR3 protein: CASSPTTGAEGQDTEAFF

clone size: few
J gene: TRBJ2-7
D gene: TRBD2
V gene: TRBV10-3
CDR3 DNA: TGTGCCATCAGAGCTAGCGGGGCGACGTACGAGCAGTACTTC
CDR3 protein: CAIRASGATYEQYF

clone size: -
J gene: TRBJ2-3
D gene: TRBD2
V gene: TRBV7-3
CDR3 DNA: TGTGCCAGCAGCTTGGGACTAGCTAGCACAGATACGCAGTATTTT
CDR3 protein: CASSLGLASTDTQYF

clone size: once
J gene: TRBJ1-1
D gene: -
V gene: TRBV5-1
CDR3 DNA: TGCGCCAGCCGGGGGGGGCCGAACACTGAAGCTTTCTTT
CDR3 protein: CASRGGPNTEAFF

clone size: -
J gene: TRBJ1-1
D gene: TRBD1
V gene: TRBV19
CDR3 DNA: TGTGCCAGTAGTATCGGGGACAGGCGAAACACTGAAGCTTTCTTT
CDR3 protein: CASSIGDRRNTEAFF

clone size: -
J gene: TRBJ2-5
D gene: TRBD2
V gene: TRBV30
CDR3 DNA: TGTGCCTGGAGTGAGGGGAGGGACGGAGAGCAGTACTTC
CDR3 protein: CAWSEGRDGEQYF

clone size: -
J gene: TRBJ1-2
D gene: -
V gene: TRBV27
CDR3 DNA: TGTGCCAGCAGTGCCCCGGGGGGCTATGGCTACACCTTC
CDR3 protein: CASSAPGGYGYTF

clone size: -
J gene: TRBJ2-7
D gene: TRBD1
V gene: TRBV5-1
CDR3 DNA: TGCGCCAGCAGCTGGCCCTCCGGGACAGAAAGCTACGAGCAGTACTTC
CDR3 protein: CASSWPSGTESYEQYF

clone size: few
J gene: TRBJ1-1
D gene: TRBD1
V gene: TRBV6-5
CDR3 DNA: TGTGCCAGCAAGGAGACAGGGGGCCACACTGAAGCTTTCTTT
CDR3 protein: CASKETGGHTEAFF

clone size: few
J gene: TRBJ2-7
D gene: TRBD1
V gene: TRBV6-1
CDR3 DNA: TGTGCCAGCAGGAGACAGGGAGTCTCCTACGAGCAGTACTTC
CDR3 protein: CASRRQGVSYEQYF

clone size: -
J gene: TRBJ2-1
D gene: -
V gene: TRBV7-9
CDR3 DNA: TGTGCCAGCAGCTTAGACCTTAGACAGCGTTCAAAACATGAGCAGTTCTTC
CDR3 protein: CASSLDLRQRSKHEQFF